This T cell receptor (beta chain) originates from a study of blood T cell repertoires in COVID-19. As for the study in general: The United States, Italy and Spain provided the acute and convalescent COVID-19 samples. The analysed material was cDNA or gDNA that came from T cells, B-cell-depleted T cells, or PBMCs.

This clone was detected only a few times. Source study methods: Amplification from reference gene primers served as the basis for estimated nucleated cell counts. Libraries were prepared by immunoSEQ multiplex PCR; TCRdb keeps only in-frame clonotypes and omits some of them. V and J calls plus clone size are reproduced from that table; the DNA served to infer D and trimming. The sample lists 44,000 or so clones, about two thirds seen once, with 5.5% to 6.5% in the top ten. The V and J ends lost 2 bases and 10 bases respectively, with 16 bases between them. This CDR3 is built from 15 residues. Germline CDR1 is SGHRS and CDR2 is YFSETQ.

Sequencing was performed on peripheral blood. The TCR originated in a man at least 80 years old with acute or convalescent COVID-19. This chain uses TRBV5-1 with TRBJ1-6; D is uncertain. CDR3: CASSFSGSENSPLHF. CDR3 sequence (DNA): TGCGCCAGCAGCTTTTCAGGATCTGAGAACTCACCCCTCCACTTT.